This TCR beta chain was sequenced in a study of metastatic and nonmetastatic thyroid tumors. Study-level background: The authors compared repertoires across blood and tumor or nodule tissue from malignant and benign thyroid patients. Study-level findings and limits: For both blood and tumor, malignant thyroid tumors reportedly showed significantly higher TCR beta diversity than benign nodules did.

The germline CDR1 and CDR2 sequences are SGHTA and FQGTGA. The CDR3 loop spans 14 amino acids. Trimming shortened V by 1 base and J by 5 bases, and 11 bases separated the two germline ends. Study processing details: Between-group CDR3 differences, defined by clinicopathological status, yielded a distant-metastasis classifier for papillary thyroid cancer. TCRdb re-processed the PCR reads through MiXCR. TCRdb's processing, not the study's, gives the V and J calls here. The sample shows more than 65,000 clones, 12% to 15% of them seen only once. This clone was picked up one time. Its antigen is not identified. A much larger clone lies a single base off, so this may be a read error. Before thyroid surgery, none of the patients had received any treatment.

This chain links TRBV7-3 with TRBJ2-5, with TRBD2 as a possible D gene (5 bases). Source material: blood. The TCR comes from a male donor with papillary thyroid cancer or a benign thyroid nodule (not recorded which). Some clones in this sample may be carry-over from other donors' samples. CDR3 amino acids: CASSLIVGGETQYF. Written as DNA, the CDR3 is TGTGCCAGCAGCTTAATTGTGGGCGGGGAGACCCAGTACTTC.